This T cell receptor (beta chain) was recorded in a study of cytomegalovirus exposure and HLA in healthy donors. Notes on the study in general: When presence/absence was analysed, sequencing depth was taken to be roughly uniform across donors.

Only one count was recorded for this clone. What it binds is not known. At one boundary the junction diverges from the germline segment, which might be a read error. Germline loops: CDR1 LGHNA, CDR2 YNFKEQ. The CDR3 loop spans 14 amino acids. The study ran its PCR with 60 Vbeta and 13 Jbeta primers. The protocol was immunoSEQ multiplex PCR, while the TCRdb copy is restricted to in-frame clones and leaves out a portion. The table includes 99,000 or so clones, 79% detected once. The chain links TRBV4-2 to TRBJ1-2; D perhaps matches TRBD1 (5 bases). The TCR originated in a male donor in good health and CMV-seropositive. Sequenced: PBMCs. DNA of the CDR3: TGTGCCAGCAGCCAAGATCGGGGGAACTCTGGCTACACCTTC. Amino acids: CASSQDRGNSGYTF.